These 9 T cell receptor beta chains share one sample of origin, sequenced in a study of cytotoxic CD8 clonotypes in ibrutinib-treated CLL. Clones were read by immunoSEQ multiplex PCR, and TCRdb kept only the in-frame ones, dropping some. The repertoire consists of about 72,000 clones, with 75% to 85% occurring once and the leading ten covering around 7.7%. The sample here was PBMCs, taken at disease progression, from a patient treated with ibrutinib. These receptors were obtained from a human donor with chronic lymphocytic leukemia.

The CDR3 loop is CASSDSTVNQPQHF. CDR3 coding DNA: TGTGCCAGCAGTGACTCGACCGTTAATCAGCCCCAGCATTTT. V usage is TRBV2 and J usage is TRBJ1-5; D not resolved. Per the germline V gene, CDR1 is SNHLY and CDR2 is FYNNEI. The V end lost 3 bases, the J end lost 4 bases, and 10 bases lay between the germline ends. The CDR3 extends over 14 amino acids.

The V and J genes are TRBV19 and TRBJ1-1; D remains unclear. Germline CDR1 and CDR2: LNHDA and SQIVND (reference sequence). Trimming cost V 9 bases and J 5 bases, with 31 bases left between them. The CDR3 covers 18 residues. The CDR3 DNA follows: TGTGCCAGCAAAGCTGTGATGCGGGGTCTTCGTGAATTGACTGAAGCTTTCTTT. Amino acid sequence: CASKAVMRGLRELTEAFF.

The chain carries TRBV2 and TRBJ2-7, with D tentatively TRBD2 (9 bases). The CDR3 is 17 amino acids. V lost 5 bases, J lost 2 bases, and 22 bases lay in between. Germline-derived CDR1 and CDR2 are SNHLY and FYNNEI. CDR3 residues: CASSSGGLAGPTYEQYF. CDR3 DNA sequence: TGTGCCAGCAGTTCAGGGGGCCTAGCGGGGCCTACCTACGAGCAGTACTTC.

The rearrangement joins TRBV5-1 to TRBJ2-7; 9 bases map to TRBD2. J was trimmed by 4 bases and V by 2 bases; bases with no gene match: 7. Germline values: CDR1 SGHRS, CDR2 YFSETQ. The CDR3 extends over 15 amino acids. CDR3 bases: TGCGCCAGCAGCTTCGGGCGGGAGGGCCTGTACGAGCAGTACTTC. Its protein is CASSFGREGLYEQYF.

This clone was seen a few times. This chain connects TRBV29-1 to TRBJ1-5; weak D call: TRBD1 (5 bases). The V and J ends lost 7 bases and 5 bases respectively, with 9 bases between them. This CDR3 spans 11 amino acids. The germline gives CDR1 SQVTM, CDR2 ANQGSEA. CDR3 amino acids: CSGDGYQPQHF. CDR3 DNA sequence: TGCAGCGGGGACGGATATCAGCCCCAGCATTTT.

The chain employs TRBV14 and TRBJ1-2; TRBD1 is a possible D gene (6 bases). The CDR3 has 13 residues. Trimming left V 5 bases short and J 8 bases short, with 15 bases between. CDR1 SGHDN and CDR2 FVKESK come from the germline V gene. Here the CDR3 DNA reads TGTGCCAGCAGCATGTGGACGCAGGGGGGCTACACCTTC. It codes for CASSMWTQGGYTF.

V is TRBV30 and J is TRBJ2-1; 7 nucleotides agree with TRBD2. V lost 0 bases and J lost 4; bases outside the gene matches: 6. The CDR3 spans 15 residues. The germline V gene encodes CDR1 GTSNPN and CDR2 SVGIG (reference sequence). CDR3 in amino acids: CAWSVRGSRYNEQFF. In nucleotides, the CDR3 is TGTGCCTGGAGTGTACGCGGGAGTCGATACAATGAGCAGTTCTTC.

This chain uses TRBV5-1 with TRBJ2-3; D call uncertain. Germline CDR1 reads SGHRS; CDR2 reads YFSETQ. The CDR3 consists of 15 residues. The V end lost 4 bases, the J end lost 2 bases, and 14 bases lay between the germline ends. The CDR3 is CASSPSSDPTDTQYF. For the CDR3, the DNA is TGCGCCAGCAGCCCATCGAGCGACCCCACAGATACGCAGTATTTT.

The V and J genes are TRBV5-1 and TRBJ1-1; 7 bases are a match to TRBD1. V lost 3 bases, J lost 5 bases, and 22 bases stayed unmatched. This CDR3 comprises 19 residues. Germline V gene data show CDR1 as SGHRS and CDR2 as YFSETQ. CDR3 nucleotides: TGCGCCAGCAGCTCGGGATTACTGACAGGGAAAGTAGGTAGGACTGAAGCTTTCTTT. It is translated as CASSSGLLTGKVGRTEAFF.